What follows are 4 T cell receptor beta chains derived from one specimen sequenced in a study of OX40 agonist ivuxolimab in advanced cancers. Some clones are missing from TCRdb's copy, which holds only in-frame ones; the method was immunoSEQ multiplex PCR. Of 70,000 to 75,000 clones in the sample, roughly 78% are singletons; the top ten hold approximately 5.1%. The sequenced sample was CD4+ or CD8+ T cells sorted from blood, obtained in a trial of the OX40 agonist ivuxolimab. The receptor set was obtained from an adult with an advanced solid tumor such as melanoma, head and neck, liver or kidney cancer.

The rearrangement links TRBV7-8 to TRBJ2-7; D call uncertain. Germline CDR1 reads SGHVS; CDR2 reads FQNEAQ. V lost 1 base and J lost 4, with 11 bases in between. The CDR3 totals 14 residues. CDR3 protein: CASSLEGLIYEQYF. CDR3 DNA sequence: TGTGCCAGCAGCTTAGAAGGGCTTATATACGAGCAGTACTTC.

This rearrangement joins TRBV6-5 to TRBJ2-7; 9 nucleotides line up with TRBD2. This CDR3 is built from 15 residues. The germline CDR1 and CDR2 sequences are MNHEY and SVGAGI. Trimming cost V 2 bases and J 2 bases; bases outside gene matches: 4. The CDR3 loop reads CASSYQTSGPYEQYF. The CDR3 DNA is TGTGCCAGCAGTTACCAGACTAGCGGCCCCTACGAGCAGTACTTC.

The genes are TRBV28 and TRBJ2-7; possibly TRBD1 for D (6 bases). V was shortened by 6 bases and J by 5 bases, with 11 bases between the two germline ends. The CDR3 is 12 residues long. Per the germline V gene, CDR1 is MDHEN and CDR2 is SYDVKM. The CDR3 region has the DNA TGTGCCAGCAGCCCGGACAGCAACGAGCAGTACTTC. Amino acid sequence: CASSPDSNEQYF. Full variable domain (rest looked up from reference TRBV28 and TRBJ2-7): DVKVTQSSRYLVKRTGEKVFLECVQDMDHENMFWYRQDPGLGLRLIYFSYDVKMKEKGDIPEGYSVSREKKERFSLILESASTNQTSMYLCASSPDSNEQYFGPGTRLTVT.

This clone was seen more than once but under ten times. The chain uses TRBV19 and TRBJ2-3; no definite D call. The CDR3 contains 13 residues. Trimming removed 4 bases from V and 5 bases from J, with 10 bases in between. Germline V gene lookup returns CDR1 LNHDA and CDR2 SQIVND (reference sequence). This chain's CDR3 is CASSNLVQDTQYF. The CDR3 coding sequence is TGTGCCAGTAGTAATCTGGTTCAAGATACGCAGTATTTT.